This T cell receptor beta chain was retrieved from a study of tumor-infiltrating T cells and Merkel cell polyomavirus (dated by TCRdb to about 2017). Regarding the study in general: In Merkel cell carcinoma patients, the study examined CD8+ T cells specific for the Merkel cell polyomavirus KLL epitope. Most whole-tumor samples were obtained as 25-micron curls cut from formalin-fixed, paraffin-embedded tissue blocks. In 14 to 15 samples, TRB sequencing was done on KLL-tetramer-sorted cells from blood or tumor-infiltrating lymphocytes, along with over 9 matched whole-tumor samples. In the whole study, one tumor sample was a frozen nodal tumor digest, and another tumor sample was a flash-frozen core biopsy of a metastasis. Varied, non-standardized therapies, including chemotherapy, radiation and immunotherapies, were received by the patients. Patients came in at different disease stages and had a median follow-up of roughly 2.5 years, ranging from 1.1 to 6.0 years. The paper's findings and limits, for the study overall: A significant MCC-specific survival advantage (P = 0.0051) was associated with a greater number of unique KLL-specific clonotypes in tumors (roughly 5-108 vs 0-3). Only a single viral epitope was studied, so T cells against other Merkel cell polyomavirus epitopes were not captured. KLL-specific TRB repertoires were diverse and largely private, with only one public clonotype among 380 or so unique sequences, shared by two patients. A higher intratumoral fraction of KLL-specific T cells (roughly 1.9-18% versus roughly 0-0.14%) was associated with significantly improved MCC-specific survival. The small sample size of the study (n of about eleven patients) is a limitation.

Trimming leaves V shorter by 2 bases and J shorter by 4 bases, with the junction holding 16 bases beyond the gene matches. CDR1 and CDR2 are read off the germline V gene as MDHEN and SYDVKM. Inclusive of the bounding cysteine and phenylalanine, the CDR3 is 20 residues long. Solely the CDR3 DNA is kept, with 60 bases framed from the first base. Details on this clone: It lacks a known antigen. Base quality data are lacking; no much larger clone is found one base away.

Receptors were amplified or captured by the immunoSEQ multiplex PCR assay. Adaptive Biotechnologies (Seattle, WA) carried out the genomic DNA extraction, TRB sequencing and normalization. Under the source paper's analysis protocol: To compute clonality, the Shannon entropy of productive TRB sequences was normalized by log2 of unique productive sequences and then subtracted from one. To identify KLL-specific clonotypes in tumors, TCRbeta CDR3 amino acid sequences were matched against the sequences from the tetramer-sorted sample of each patient. What TCRdb holds here is the immuneACCESS table cut down to in-frame rearrangements. Part of the clones is not present; checked against another copy, under half of the missing clones reflect an unresolved V gene, and the others are unexplained. Clonal size and the V and J genes are those of that table, whereas D and trimming came from the DNA. This sample lists 24,000 or so clones; 87% were detected once. The ten most abundant clones make up about 2.9% of the sample.

All patients' tumors stained robustly positive for Merkel cell polyomavirus Large T antigen by immunohistochemistry. The study included more than ten Merkel cell carcinoma patients whose blood and/or cultured TIL contained robust KLL-tetramer+ populations exceeding 0.04% of CD8+ T cells. Every patient was Caucasian, and patient ages ranged from roughly 45 to 85 years, with a median of around 71 years. For patients with unknown primaries who presented with nodal disease, or in cases where primary tissue was insufficient, lymph node tumors were analyzed. This clonotype was obtained from a man between 45 and 60 years old with Merkel cell carcinoma. What was sequenced was lymph node tissue. The chain uses TRBV28 and TRBJ2-7, and TRBD2 matches 14 of the central bases. CDR3 loop: CASSLLAPGGLAGEKYEQYF. The nucleotide sequence is given as TGTGCCAGCAGTTTACTTGCCCCCGGGGGACTAGCGGGGGAGAAATACGAGCAGTACTTC.